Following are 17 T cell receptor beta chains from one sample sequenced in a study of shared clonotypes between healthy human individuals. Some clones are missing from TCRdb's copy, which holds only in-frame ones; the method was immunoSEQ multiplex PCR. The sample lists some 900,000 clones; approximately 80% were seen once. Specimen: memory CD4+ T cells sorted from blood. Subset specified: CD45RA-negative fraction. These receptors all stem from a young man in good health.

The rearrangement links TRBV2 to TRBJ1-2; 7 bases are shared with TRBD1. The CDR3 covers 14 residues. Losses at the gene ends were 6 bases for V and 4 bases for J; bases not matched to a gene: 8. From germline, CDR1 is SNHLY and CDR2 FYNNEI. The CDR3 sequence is CASSYMTGSYGYTF. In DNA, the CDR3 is TGTGCCAGCAGCTACATGACAGGGAGCTATGGCTACACCTTC.

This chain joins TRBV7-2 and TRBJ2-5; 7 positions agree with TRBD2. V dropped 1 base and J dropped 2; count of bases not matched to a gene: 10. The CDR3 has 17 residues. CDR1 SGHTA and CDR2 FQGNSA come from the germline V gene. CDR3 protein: CASSLGLRLAHQETQYF. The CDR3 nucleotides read TGTGCCAGCAGCTTAGGGCTCAGACTAGCACATCAAGAGACCCAGTACTTC.

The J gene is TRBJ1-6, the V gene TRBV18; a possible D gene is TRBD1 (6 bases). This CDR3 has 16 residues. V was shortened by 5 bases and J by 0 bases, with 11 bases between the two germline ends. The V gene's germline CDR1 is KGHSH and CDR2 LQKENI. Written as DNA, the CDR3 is TGTGCCAGCTCAGGGGGCGGGAGCTCCTATAATTCACCCCTCCACTTT. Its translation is CASSGGGSSYNSPLHF.

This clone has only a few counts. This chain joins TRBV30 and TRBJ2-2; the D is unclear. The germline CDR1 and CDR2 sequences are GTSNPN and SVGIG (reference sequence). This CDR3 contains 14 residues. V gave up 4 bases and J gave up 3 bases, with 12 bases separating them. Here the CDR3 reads CAWTHLPDTGELFF. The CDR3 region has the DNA TGTGCCTGGACACATCTCCCGGACACCGGGGAGCTGTTTTTT. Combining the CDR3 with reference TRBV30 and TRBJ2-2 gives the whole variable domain SQTIHQWPATLVQPVGSPLSLECTVEGTSNPNLYWYRQAAGRGLQLLFYSVGIGQISSEVPQNLSASRPQDRQFILSSKKLLLSDSGFYLCAWTHLPDTGELFFGEGSRLTVL.

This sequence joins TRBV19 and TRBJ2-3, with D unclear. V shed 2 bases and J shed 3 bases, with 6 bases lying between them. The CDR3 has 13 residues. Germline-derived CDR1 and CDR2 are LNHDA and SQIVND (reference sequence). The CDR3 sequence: CASSIRWTDTQYF. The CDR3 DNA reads TGTGCCAGTAGTATAAGGTGGACAGATACGCAGTATTTT. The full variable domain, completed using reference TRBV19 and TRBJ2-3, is DGGITQSPKYLFRKEGQNVTLSCEQNLNHDAMYWYRQDPGQGLRLIYYSQIVNDFQKGDIAEGYSVSREKKESFPLTVTSAQKNPTAFYLCASSIRWTDTQYFGPGTRLTVL.

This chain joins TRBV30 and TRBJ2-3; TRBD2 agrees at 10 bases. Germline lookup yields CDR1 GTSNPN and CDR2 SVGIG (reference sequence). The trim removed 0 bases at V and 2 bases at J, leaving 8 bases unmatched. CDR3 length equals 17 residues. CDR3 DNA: TGTGCCTGGAGTGTAGCGGGGGGGCCGGGGACCACAGATACGCAGTATTTT. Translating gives CAWSVAGGPGTTDTQYF.

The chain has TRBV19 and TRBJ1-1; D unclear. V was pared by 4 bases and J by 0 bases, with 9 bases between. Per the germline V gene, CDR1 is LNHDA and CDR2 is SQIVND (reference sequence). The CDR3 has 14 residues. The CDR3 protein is CASSSSFMNTEAFF. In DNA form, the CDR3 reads TGTGCCAGTAGTAGCAGTTTCATGAACACTGAAGCTTTCTTT.

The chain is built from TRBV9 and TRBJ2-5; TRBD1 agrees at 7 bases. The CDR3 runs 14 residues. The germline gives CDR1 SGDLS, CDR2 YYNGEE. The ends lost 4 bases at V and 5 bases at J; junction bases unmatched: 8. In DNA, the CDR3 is TGTGCCAGCAGCTCCCGACAGGGATGGGAGACCCAGTACTTC. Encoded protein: CASSSRQGWETQYF.

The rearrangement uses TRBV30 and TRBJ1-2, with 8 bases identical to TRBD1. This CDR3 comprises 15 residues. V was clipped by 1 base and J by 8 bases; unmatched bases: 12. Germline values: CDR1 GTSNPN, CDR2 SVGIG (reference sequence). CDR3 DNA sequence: TGTGCCTGGAGTGGAAGGGGCAGGGGGCCGGAAGGCTACACCTTC. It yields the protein CAWSGRGRGPEGYTF.

CDR3 sequence: CASSSPDRGPGKYF. The CDR3 nucleotides are TGTGCCAGCAGCTCCCCGGACAGGGGGCCTGGGAAGTACTTC. The genes are TRBV5-5 and TRBJ2-7; 11 positions agree with TRBD1. CDR1 and CDR2 from the germline V gene are SGHKS and YYEKEE (reference sequence). This CDR3 is 14 amino acids long. The V and J ends lost 3 bases and 11 bases, in that order; junction bases with no gene match: 10.

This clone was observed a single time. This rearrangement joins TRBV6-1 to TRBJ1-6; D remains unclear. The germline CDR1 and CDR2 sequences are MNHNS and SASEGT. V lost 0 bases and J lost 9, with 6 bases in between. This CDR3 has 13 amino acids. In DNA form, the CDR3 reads TGTGCCAGCAGTGAAGCACTTCTTTCACCCCTCCACTTT. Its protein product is CASSEALLSPLHF.

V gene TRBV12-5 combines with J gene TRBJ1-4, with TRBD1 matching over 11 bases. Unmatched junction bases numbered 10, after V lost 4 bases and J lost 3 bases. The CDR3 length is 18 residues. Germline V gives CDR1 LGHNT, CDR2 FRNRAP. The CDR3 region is CASGYALGQGESNEKLFF. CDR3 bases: TGTGCTAGTGGTTATGCTTTGGGACAGGGGGAATCTAATGAAAAACTGTTTTTT.

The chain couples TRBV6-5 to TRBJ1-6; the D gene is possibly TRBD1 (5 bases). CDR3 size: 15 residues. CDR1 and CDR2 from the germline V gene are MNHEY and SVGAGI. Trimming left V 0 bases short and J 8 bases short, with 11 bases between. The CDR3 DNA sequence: TGTGCCAGCAGTTACTCGAGGGGCGGTGATTCACCCCTCCACTTT. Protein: CASSYSRGGDSPLHF.

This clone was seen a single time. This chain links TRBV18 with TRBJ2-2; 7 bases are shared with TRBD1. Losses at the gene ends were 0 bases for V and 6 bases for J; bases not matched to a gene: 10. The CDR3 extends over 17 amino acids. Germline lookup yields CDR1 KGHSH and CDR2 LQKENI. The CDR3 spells CASSPPEQGSRSGELFF. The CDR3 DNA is TGTGCCAGCTCACCACCCGAACAGGGGAGTAGGTCCGGGGAGCTGTTTTTT.

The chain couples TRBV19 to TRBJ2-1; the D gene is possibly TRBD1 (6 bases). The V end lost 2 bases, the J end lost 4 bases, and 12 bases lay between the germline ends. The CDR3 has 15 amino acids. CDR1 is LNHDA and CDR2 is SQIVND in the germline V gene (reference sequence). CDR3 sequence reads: CASSIQGSPYNEQFF. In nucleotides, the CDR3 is TGTGCCAGTAGTATACAGGGGTCCCCGTACAATGAGCAGTTCTTC. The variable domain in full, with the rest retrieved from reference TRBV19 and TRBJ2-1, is DGGITQSPKYLFRKEGQNVTLSCEQNLNHDAMYWYRQDPGQGLRLIYYSQIVNDFQKGDIAEGYSVSREKKESFPLTVTSAQKNPTAFYLCASSIQGSPYNEQFFGPGTRLTVL.

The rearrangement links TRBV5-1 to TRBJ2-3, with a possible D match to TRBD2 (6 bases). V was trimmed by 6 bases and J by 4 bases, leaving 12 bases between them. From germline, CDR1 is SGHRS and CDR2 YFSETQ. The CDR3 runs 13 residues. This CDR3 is CASKIGGADTQYF. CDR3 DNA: TGCGCCAGCAAGATCGGGGGAGCAGATACGCAGTATTTT.

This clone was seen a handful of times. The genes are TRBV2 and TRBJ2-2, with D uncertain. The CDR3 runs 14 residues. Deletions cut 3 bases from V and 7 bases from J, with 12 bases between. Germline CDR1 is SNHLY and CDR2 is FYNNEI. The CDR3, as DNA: TGTGCCAGCAGTGACAGGTTCGGTTACGGGGAGCTGTTTTTT. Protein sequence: CASSDRFGYGELFF.